What follows is one T cell receptor beta chain and its context. Its specificity is not known. These data come from a study of beta chain features in type 1 diabetes. Whole-study findings and limits: Type 1 diabetes patients showed a moderate but significant shortening of TCRB CDR3s in all four CD4+ subsets.

Sequencing targeted expressed TCRB transcripts, as all isolated RNA had been reverse transcribed. Libraries were prepared by immunoSEQ multiplex PCR; TCRdb keeps only in-frame clonotypes and omits some of them. The sample has a few hundred thousand clones; approximately 15% are singletons. CDR1 and CDR2 (germline): SGDLS, YYNGEE. The CDR3 sequence is 14 residues long. The ends lost 1 base at V and 4 bases at J; junction bases unmatched: 4. The clonotype was recovered from a young man with type 1 diabetes. The chain recombines TRBV9 with TRBJ1-1; 7 positions match TRBD1. The material sequenced was naive CD4+ T cells from blood. The CDR3 DNA follows: TGTGCCAGCAGCGTAACAGGGGCGGGCACTGAAGCTTTCTTT. Translation gives CASSVTGAGTEAFF.